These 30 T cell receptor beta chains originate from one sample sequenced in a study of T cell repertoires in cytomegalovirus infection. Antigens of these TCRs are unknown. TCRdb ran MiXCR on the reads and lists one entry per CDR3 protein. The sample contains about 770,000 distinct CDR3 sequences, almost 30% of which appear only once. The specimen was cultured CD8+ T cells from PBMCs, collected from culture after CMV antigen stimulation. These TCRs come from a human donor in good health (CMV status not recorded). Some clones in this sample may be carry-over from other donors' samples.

CDR3 sequence (DNA): TGTGCCAGCTCACCAAAGAGACAGCCCTATGGCTACACCTTC. Its protein product is CASSPKRQPYGYTF. The J gene is TRBJ1-2, the V gene TRBV18; D is perhaps TRBD1 (5 bases). CDR1 and CDR2 from the germline V gene are KGHSH and LQKENI. V was trimmed by 2 bases and J by 4 bases, leaving 11 bases between them. The CDR3 totals 14 residues.

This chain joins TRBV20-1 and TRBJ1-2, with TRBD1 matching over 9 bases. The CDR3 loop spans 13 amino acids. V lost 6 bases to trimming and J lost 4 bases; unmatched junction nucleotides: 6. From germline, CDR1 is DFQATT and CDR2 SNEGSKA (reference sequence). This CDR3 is CSARTGGVYGYTF. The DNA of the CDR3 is TGCAGTGCCCGAACAGGGGGCGTCTATGGCTACACCTTC.

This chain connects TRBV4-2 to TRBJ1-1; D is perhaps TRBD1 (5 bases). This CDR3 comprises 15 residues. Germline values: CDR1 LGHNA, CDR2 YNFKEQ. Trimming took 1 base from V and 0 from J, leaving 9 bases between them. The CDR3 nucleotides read TGTGCCAGCAGCCAAGTGACAGACATGAACACTGAAGCTTTCTTT. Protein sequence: CASSQVTDMNTEAFF.

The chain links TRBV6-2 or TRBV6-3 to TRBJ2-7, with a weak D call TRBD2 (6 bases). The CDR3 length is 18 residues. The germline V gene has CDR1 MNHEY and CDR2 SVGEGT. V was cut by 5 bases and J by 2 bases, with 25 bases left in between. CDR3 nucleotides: TGTGCCAGCAGTCCACACGGGGCCTGGCGGGAACCCGCCTACGAGCAGTACGTC. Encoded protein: CASSPHGAWREPAYEQYV.

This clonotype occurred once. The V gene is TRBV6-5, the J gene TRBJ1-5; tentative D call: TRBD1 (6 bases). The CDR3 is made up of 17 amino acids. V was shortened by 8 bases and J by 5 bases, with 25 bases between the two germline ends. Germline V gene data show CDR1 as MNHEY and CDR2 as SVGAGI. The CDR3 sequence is CASSKGGSVGHYQPQHF. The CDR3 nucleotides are TGTGCCAGCTCTAAGGGGGGAAGCGTGGGCCATTATCAGCCCCAGCATTTT.

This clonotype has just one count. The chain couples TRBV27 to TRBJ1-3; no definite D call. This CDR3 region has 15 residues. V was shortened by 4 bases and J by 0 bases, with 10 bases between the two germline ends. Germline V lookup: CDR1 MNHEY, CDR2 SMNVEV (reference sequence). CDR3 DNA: TGTGCCAGCAGTTCCGACGGTCTCTCTGGAAACACCATATATTTT. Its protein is CASSSDGLSGNTIYF.

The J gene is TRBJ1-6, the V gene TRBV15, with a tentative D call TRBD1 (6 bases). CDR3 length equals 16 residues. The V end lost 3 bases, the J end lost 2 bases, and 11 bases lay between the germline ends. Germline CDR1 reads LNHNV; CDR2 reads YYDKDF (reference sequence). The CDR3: CATSSPWTAYNSPLHF. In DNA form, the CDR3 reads TGTGCCACCAGCAGCCCATGGACAGCCTATAATTCACCCCTCCACTTT.

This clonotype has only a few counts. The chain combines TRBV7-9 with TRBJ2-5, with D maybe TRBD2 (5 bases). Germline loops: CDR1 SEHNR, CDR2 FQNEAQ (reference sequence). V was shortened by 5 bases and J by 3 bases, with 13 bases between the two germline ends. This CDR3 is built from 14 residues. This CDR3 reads CASSDTDGEETQYF. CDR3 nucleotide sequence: TGTGCCAGCAGCGACACGGACGGGGAAGAGACCCAGTACTTC.

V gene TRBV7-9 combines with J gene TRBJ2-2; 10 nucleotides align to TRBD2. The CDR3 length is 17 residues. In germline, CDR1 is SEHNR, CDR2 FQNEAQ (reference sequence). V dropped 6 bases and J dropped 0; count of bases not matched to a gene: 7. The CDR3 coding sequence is TGTGCCAGCAGGCACTCTAGCGGGGGACCGAACACCGGGGAGCTGTTTTTT. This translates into CASRHSSGGPNTGELFF. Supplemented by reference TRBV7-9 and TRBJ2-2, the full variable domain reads DTGVSQNPRHKITKRGQNVTFRCDPISEHNRLYWYRQTLGQGPEFLTYFQNEAQLEKSRLLSDRFSAERPKGSFSTLEIQRTEQGDSAMYLCASRHSSGGPNTGELFFGEGSRLTVL.

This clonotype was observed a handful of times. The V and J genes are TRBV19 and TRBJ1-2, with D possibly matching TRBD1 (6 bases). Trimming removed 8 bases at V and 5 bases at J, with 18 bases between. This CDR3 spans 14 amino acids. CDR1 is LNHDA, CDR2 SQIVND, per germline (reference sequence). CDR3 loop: CASGRPGAYYGYTF. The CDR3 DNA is TGTGCCAGTGGTAGGCCGGGGGCTTATTATGGCTACACCTTC. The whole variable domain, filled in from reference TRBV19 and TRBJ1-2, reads DGGITQSPKYLFRKEGQNVTLSCEQNLNHDAMYWYRQDPGQGLRLIYYSQIVNDFQKGDIAEGYSVSREKKESFPLTVTSAQKNPTAFYLCASGRPGAYYGYTFGSGTRLTVV.

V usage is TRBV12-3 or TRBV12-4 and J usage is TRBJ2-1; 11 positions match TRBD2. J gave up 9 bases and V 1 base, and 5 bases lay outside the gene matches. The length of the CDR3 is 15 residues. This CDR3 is CASSLVSGGAGEQFF. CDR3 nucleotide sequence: TGTGCCAGCAGTTTAGTTAGCGGGGGGGCGGGTGAGCAGTTCTTC.

The CDR3 spells CASSPLANNGYTF. For the CDR3, the DNA is TGTGCCAGCAGTCCCCTCGCGAACAATGGCTACACCTTC. The rearrangement links TRBV27 to TRBJ1-2; D not resolved. The V end lost 5 bases, the J end lost 6 bases, and 13 bases lay between the germline ends. Germline V CDR1 and CDR2: MNHEY, SMNVEV (reference sequence). The CDR3 length is 13 residues.

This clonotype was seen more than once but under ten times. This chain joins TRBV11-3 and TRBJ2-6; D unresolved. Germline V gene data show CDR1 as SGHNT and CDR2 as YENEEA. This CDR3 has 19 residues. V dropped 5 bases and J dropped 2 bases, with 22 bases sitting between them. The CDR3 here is CASSPRVPHPGAGANVLTF. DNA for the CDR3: TGTGCCAGCAGCCCAAGGGTGCCACATCCAGGCGCTGGGGCCAACGTCCTGACTTTC.

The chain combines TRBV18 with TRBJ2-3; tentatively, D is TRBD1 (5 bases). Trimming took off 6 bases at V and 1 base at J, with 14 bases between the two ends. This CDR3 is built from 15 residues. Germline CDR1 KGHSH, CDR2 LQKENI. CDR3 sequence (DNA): TGTGCCAGCTCGTCCCAAGGACACCGCACAGATACGCAGTATTTT. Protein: CASSSQGHRTDTQYF. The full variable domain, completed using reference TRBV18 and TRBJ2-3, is NAGVMQNPRHLVRRRGQEARLRCSPMKGHSHVYWYRQLPEEGLKFMVYLQKENIIDESGMPKERFSAEFPKEGPSILRIQQVVRGDSAAYFCASSSQGHRTDTQYFGPGTRLTVL.

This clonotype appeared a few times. The CDR3: CASSQDLASFPNEQFF. CDR3 sequence (DNA): TGTGCCAGCAGCCAAGATCTGGCGTCTTTTCCTAATGAGCAGTTCTTC. The J gene is TRBJ2-1, the V gene TRBV14; D not resolved. CDR1 SGHDN and CDR2 FVKESK come from the germline V gene. Trimming shortened V by 0 bases and J by 7 bases, and 16 bases separated the two germline ends. This CDR3 is 16 amino acids long.

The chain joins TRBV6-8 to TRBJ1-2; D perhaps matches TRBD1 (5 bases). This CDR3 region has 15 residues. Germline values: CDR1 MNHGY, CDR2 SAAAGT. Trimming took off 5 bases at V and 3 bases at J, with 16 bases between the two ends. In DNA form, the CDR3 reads TGTGCCAGCAGTCGCTACCGGGGCCGGGACTATGGCTACACCTTC. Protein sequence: CASSRYRGRDYGYTF.

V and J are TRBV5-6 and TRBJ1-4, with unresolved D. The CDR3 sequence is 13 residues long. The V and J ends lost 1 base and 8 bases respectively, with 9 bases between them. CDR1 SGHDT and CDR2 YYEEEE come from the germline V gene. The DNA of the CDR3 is TGTGCCAGCAGCTTGCTCATGGAGGAAAAACTGTTTTTT. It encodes CASSLLMEEKLFF. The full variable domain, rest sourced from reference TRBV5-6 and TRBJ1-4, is DAGVTQSPTHLIKTRGQQVTLRCSPKSGHDTVSWYQQALGQGPQFIFQYYEEEERQRGNFPDRFSGHQFPNYSSELNVNALLLGDSALYLCASSLLMEEKLFFGSGTQLSVL.

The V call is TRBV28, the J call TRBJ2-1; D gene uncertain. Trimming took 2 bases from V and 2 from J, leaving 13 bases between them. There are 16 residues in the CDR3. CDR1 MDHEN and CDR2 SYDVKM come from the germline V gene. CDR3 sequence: CASSLTSLEPYNEQFF. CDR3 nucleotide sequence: TGTGCCAGCAGTTTAACGTCCCTGGAACCCTACAATGAGCAGTTCTTC.

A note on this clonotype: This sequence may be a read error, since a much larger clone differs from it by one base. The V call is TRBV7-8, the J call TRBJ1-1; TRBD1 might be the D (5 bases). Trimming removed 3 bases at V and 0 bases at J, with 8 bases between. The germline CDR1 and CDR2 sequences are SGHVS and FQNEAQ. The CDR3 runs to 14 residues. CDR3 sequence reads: CASSFDSLNTEAFF. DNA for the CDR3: TGTGCCAGCAGCTTCGACAGTTTGAACACTGAAGCTTTCTTT.

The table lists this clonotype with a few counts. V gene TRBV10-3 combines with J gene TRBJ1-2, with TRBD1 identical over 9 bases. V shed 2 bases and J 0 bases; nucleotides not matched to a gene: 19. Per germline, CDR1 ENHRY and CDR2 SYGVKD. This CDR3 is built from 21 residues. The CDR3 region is CAISELRNAGQGLTANYGYTF. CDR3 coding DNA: TGTGCCATCAGTGAGCTTAGGAATGCGGGACAGGGACTAACAGCTAACTATGGCTACACCTTC.

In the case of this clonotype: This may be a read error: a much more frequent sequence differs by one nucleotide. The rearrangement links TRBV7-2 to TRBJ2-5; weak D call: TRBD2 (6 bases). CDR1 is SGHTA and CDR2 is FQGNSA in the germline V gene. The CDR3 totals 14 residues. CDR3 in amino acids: CVSSPTRSVETQYF. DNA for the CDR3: TGTGTCAGCAGCCCGACTAGGTCGGTAGAGACCCAGTACTTC.

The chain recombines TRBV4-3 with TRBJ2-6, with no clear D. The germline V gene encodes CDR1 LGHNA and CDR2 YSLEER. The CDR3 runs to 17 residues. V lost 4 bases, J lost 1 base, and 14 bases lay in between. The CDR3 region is CASSPEDALSGANVLTF. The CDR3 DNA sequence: TGCGCCAGCAGCCCCGAGGACGCGCTGTCTGGGGCCAACGTCCTGACTTTC.

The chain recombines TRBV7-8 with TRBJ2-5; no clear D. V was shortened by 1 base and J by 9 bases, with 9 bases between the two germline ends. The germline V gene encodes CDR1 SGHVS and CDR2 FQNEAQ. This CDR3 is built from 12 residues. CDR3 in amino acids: CASSLEKVAQYF. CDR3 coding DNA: TGTGCCAGCAGCTTAGAGAAGGTGGCCCAGTACTTC.

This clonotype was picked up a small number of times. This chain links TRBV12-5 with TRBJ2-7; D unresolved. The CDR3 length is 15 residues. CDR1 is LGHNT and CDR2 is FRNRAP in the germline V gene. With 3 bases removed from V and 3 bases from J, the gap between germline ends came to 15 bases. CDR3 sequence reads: CASGFEPGRRYEQYF. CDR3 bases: TGTGCTAGTGGTTTTGAACCCGGACGGCGCTACGAGCAGTACTTC.

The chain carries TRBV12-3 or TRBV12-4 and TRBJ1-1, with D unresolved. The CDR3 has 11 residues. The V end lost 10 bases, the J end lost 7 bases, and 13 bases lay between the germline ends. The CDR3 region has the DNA TGTGCCACCTCTAATCGAGTTGAAGCTTTCTTT. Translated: CATSNRVEAFF.

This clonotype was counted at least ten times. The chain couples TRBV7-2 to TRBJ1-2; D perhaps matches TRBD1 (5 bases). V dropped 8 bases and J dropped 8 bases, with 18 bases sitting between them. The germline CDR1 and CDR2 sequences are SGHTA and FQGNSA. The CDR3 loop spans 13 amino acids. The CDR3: CASFGADGQGYTF. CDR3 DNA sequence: TGTGCCAGCTTTGGAGCGGACGGACAAGGCTACACCTTC.

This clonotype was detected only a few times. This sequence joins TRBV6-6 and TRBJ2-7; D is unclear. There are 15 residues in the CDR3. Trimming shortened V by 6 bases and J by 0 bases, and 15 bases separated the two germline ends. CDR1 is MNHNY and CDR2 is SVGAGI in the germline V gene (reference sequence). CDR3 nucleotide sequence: TGTGCCAGCAGACCATACGGGTCTAGCTCCTACGAGCAGTACGTC. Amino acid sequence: CASRPYGSSSYEQYV.

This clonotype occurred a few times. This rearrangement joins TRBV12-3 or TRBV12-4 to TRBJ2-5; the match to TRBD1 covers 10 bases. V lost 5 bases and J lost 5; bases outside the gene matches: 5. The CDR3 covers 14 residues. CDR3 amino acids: CASSLRQGAETQYF. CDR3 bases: TGTGCCAGCAGTCTTCGACAGGGGGCCGAGACCCAGTACTTC.

CDR3: CASSYSFAQYF. The CDR3 nucleotides read TGTGCCAGCAGCTATAGTTTTGCGCAGTATTTT. V is TRBV5-8 and J is TRBJ2-3; D is unresolved. There are 11 residues in the CDR3. Between the trimmed V and J ends, which lost 3 bases and 10 bases, there was a span of 9 bases. CDR1 is SGHTS and CDR2 is YDEGEE in the germline V gene.

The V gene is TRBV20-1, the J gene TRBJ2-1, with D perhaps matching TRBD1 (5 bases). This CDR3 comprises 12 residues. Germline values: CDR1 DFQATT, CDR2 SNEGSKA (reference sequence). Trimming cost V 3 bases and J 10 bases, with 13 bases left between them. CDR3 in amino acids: CSASRARGEQFF. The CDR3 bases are TGCAGTGCTAGCCGCGCAAGGGGAGAGCAGTTCTTC.